This T cell receptor (beta chain) was found in a study of blood T cell repertoires in COVID-19. Overall study context: Spain, Italy and the United States supplied samples that represented acute and convalescent COVID-19. T cells, B-cell-depleted T cells, or PBMCs supplied cDNA or gDNA.

Concerning this clone itself: Other DNA sequences in the same sample also yield this CDR3.

Per the original methods: Cell counts per sample came from amplifying reference gene primers. Sequenced by immunoSEQ multiplex PCR; TCRdb stores in-frame clones only, minus some. That table gives V, J and clone size, and the DNA gave D and trimming. The table lists some 240,000 clones, nearly 90% of them singletons, with around 1.9% in the top ten. Trimming removed 0 bases from V and 0 bases from J, with 7 bases in between. The CDR3 length is 14 residues. Germline V gene lookup returns CDR1 SGHRS and CDR2 YFSETQ. Seattle researchers signed up patients amid active infection and tracked them longitudinally.

J is TRBJ2-7 and V is TRBV5-1; a possible D gene is TRBD1 (5 bases). The clonotype originates from a woman aged 60-75 years with COVID-19, enrolled during active disease. Source material: peripheral blood. CDR3 nucleotides: TGCGCCAGCAGCTTGGGGCAGGGCTCCTACGAGCAGTACTTC. It codes for CASSLGQGSYEQYF. The whole variable domain, filled in from reference TRBV5-1 and TRBJ2-7, reads KAGVTQTPRYLIKTRGQQVTLSCSPISGHRSVSWYQQTPGQGLQFLFEYFSETQRNKGNFPGRFSGRQFSNSRSEMNVSTLELGDSALYLCASSLGQGSYEQYFGPGTRLTVT.